Listed below are T cell receptor beta chains from one sample, sequenced in a study of cytomegalovirus exposure and HLA in healthy donors. Clones were read by immunoSEQ multiplex PCR, and TCRdb kept only the in-frame ones, dropping some. The sample has approximately 190,000 clones, around four fifths seen once. Sequencing was performed on PBMCs. All receptors derive from a middle-aged man in good health and CMV-seropositive. Both conserved end residues are part of each CDR3. A D gene is named only where the DNA matches it firmly. Clone size is shown for a subset of rows, as once, few, many or a class of expanded clone.

j_gene: TRBJ2-3
abundance: NA
d_gene: NA
v_gene: TRBV2
CDR3aa: CASSGLAAATDTQYF
CDR3nt: TGTGCCAGCAGTGGTCTAGCCGCGGCCACAGATACGCAGTATTTT

j_gene: TRBJ2-7
abundance: once
d_gene: TRBD1
v_gene: TRBV5-1
CDR3aa: CASSLGPGQGADEQYF
CDR3nt: TGCGCCAGCAGCTTGGGGCCGGGACAGGGGGCCGACGAGCAGTACTTC

j_gene: TRBJ1-3
abundance: NA
d_gene: NA
v_gene: TRBV18
CDR3aa: CASSHGGNTIYF
CDR3nt: TGTGCCAGCTCACACGGTGGAAACACCATATATTTT

j_gene: TRBJ2-3
abundance: few
d_gene: TRBD2
v_gene: TRBV10-2
CDR3aa: CASTRLAGGLDTQYF
CDR3nt: TGCGCCAGCACTCGACTAGCGGGAGGTTTGGATACGCAGTATTTT

j_gene: TRBJ2-5
abundance: NA
d_gene: TRBD2
v_gene: TRBV13
CDR3aa: CASSLRQGLEAQYF
CDR3nt: TGTGCCAGCAGCTTACGTCAGGGACTAGAGGCCCAGTACTTC

j_gene: TRBJ1-5
abundance: NA
d_gene: TRBD1
v_gene: TRBV5-5
CDR3aa: CASSLHQQGSYNQPQHF
CDR3nt: TGTGCCAGCAGCTTGCACCAACAGGGGAGCTACAATCAGCCCCAGCATTTT

j_gene: TRBJ2-3
abundance: NA
d_gene: TRBD1
v_gene: TRBV5-6
CDR3aa: CASSFGTGATDTQYF
CDR3nt: TGTGCCAGCAGCTTTGGGACAGGGGCCACAGATACGCAGTATTTT

j_gene: TRBJ2-2
abundance: NA
d_gene: NA
v_gene: TRBV19
CDR3aa: CASLVAANTGELFF
CDR3nt: TGTGCCAGCTTAGTCGCCGCGAACACCGGGGAGCTGTTTTTT

j_gene: TRBJ2-1
abundance: NA
d_gene: TRBD1
v_gene: TRBV29-1
CDR3aa: CSIGSTGTGGFGEQFF
CDR3nt: TGCAGCATCGGGTCTACCGGGACAGGGGGATTCGGGGAGCAGTTCTTC

j_gene: TRBJ1-2
abundance: few
d_gene: NA
v_gene: TRBV5-1
CDR3aa: CASSQDTNYGYTF
CDR3nt: TGCGCCAGCAGTCAGGATACGAACTATGGCTACACCTTC

j_gene: TRBJ2-1
abundance: NA
d_gene: NA
v_gene: TRBV7-2
CDR3aa: CASSAGKRNEQFF
CDR3nt: TGTGCCAGCAGTGCCGGGAAGCGAAATGAGCAGTTCTTC

j_gene: TRBJ2-1
abundance: NA
d_gene: NA
v_gene: TRBV11-3
CDR3aa: CASSFGEDYEQFF
CDR3nt: TGTGCCAGCAGCTTTGGTGAGGACTATGAGCAGTTCTTC

j_gene: TRBJ2-1
abundance: NA
d_gene: TRBD1
v_gene: TRBV5-6
CDR3aa: CASSLAGQGSNEQFF
CDR3nt: TGTGCCAGCAGCTTGGCGGGACAGGGGAGTAATGAGCAGTTCTTC

j_gene: TRBJ2-5
abundance: NA
d_gene: TRBD1
v_gene: TRBV27
CDR3aa: CASSSETGGSTQYF
CDR3nt: TGTGCCAGCAGTTCGGAGACAGGGGGCTCGACCCAGTACTTC

j_gene: TRBJ1-2
abundance: NA
d_gene: TRBD1
v_gene: TRBV2
CDR3aa: CASSDGQGAFYGYTF
CDR3nt: TGTGCCAGCAGTGATGGACAGGGGGCATTCTACGGCTACACCTTC

j_gene: TRBJ2-7
abundance: NA
d_gene: TRBD1
v_gene: TRBV6-5
CDR3aa: CASSYGDRVEQYF
CDR3nt: TGTGCCAGCAGTTACGGTGACAGGGTCGAGCAGTACTTC

j_gene: TRBJ2-1
abundance: NA
d_gene: NA
v_gene: TRBV6-5
CDR3aa: CASSYGISYNEQFF
CDR3nt: TGTGCCAGCAGTTACGGCATATCCTACAATGAGCAGTTCTTC

j_gene: TRBJ1-3
abundance: NA
d_gene: TRBD1
v_gene: TRBV28
CDR3aa: CASSSLQGAGNTIYF
CDR3nt: TGTGCCAGCAGTTCCCTACAGGGGGCAGGAAACACCATATATTTT

j_gene: TRBJ2-7
abundance: NA
d_gene: NA
v_gene: TRBV6-5
CDR3aa: CASSYPRGEQYF
CDR3nt: TGTGCCAGCAGTTACCCGAGGGGGGAGCAGTACTTC

j_gene: TRBJ1-4
abundance: NA
d_gene: TRBD1
v_gene: TRBV4-3
CDR3aa: CASSQTGQAPNEKLFF
CDR3nt: TGCGCCAGCAGCCAAACAGGACAGGCTCCTAATGAAAAACTGTTTTTT

j_gene: TRBJ1-1
abundance: NA
d_gene: NA
v_gene: TRBV27
CDR3aa: CASSLFGGRLGTEAFF
CDR3nt: TGTGCCAGCAGTTTATTCGGGGGGCGCCTGGGCACTGAAGCTTTCTTT

j_gene: TRBJ2-7
abundance: few
d_gene: NA
v_gene: TRBV15
CDR3aa: CATSRGGAVREQYF
CDR3nt: TGTGCCACCAGCAGAGGGGGCGCGGTTAGAGAGCAGTACTTC

j_gene: TRBJ2-1
abundance: NA
d_gene: NA
v_gene: TRBV7-9
CDR3aa: CSSPSGDRSLSYNEQFF
CDR3nt: TGTTCCAGCCCGTCGGGGGACCGTAGCTTGTCCTACAATGAGCAGTTCTTC

j_gene: TRBJ1-3
abundance: NA
d_gene: TRBD1
v_gene: TRBV27
CDR3aa: CASSLSWTGGNTIYF
CDR3nt: TGTGCCAGCAGTTTATCGTGGACAGGAGGAAACACCATATATTTT

j_gene: TRBJ2-1
abundance: NA
d_gene: NA
v_gene: TRBV5-4
CDR3aa: CASSPSLPSYNEQFF
CDR3nt: TGTGCCAGCAGCCCCAGTCTGCCGTCCTACAATGAGCAGTTCTTC

j_gene: TRBJ2-5
abundance: NA
d_gene: TRBD1
v_gene: TRBV7-2
CDR3aa: CASSLGTGTEEQYF
CDR3nt: TGTGCCAGCAGCCTGGGGACAGGGACGGAAGAGCAGTACTTC

j_gene: TRBJ2-3
abundance: NA
d_gene: NA
v_gene: TRBV5-1
CDR3aa: CASSLSGGSTDTQYF
CDR3nt: TGCGCCAGCAGCTTGAGTGGGGGGAGCACAGATACGCAGTATTTT

j_gene: TRBJ1-3
abundance: NA
d_gene: NA
v_gene: TRBV5-4
CDR3aa: CASSFSGNTIYF
CDR3nt: TGTGCCAGCAGCTTTAGTGGAAACACCATATATTTT

j_gene: TRBJ1-6
abundance: once
d_gene: NA
v_gene: TRBV7-2
CDR3aa: CASSLGLSSYNSPLHF
CDR3nt: TGTGCCAGCAGCTTAGGTCTAAGCTCCTATAATTCACCCCTCCACTTT

j_gene: TRBJ2-7
abundance: NA
d_gene: NA
v_gene: TRBV30
CDR3aa: CAWTRAQDSEQYF
CDR3nt: TGTGCCTGGACCCGGGCCCAGGACTCCGAGCAGTACTTC

j_gene: TRBJ1-4
abundance: few
d_gene: NA
v_gene: TRBV7-8
CDR3aa: CASSLVGRVATNEKLFF
CDR3nt: TGTGCCAGCAGCTTAGTGGGGAGGGTAGCGACTAATGAAAAACTGTTTTTT

j_gene: TRBJ2-5
abundance: NA
d_gene: NA
v_gene: TRBV5-4
CDR3aa: CASSRGGRGTGQETQYF
CDR3nt: TGTGCCAGCAGCAGGGGTGGGAGGGGGACAGGACAAGAGACCCAGTACTTC

j_gene: TRBJ2-5
abundance: NA
d_gene: TRBD1
v_gene: TRBV5-1
CDR3aa: CASSSTGNQETQYF
CDR3nt: TGCGCCAGCAGCTCGACAGGGAACCAAGAGACCCAGTACTTC

j_gene: TRBJ2-5
abundance: NA
d_gene: NA
v_gene: TRBV7-6
CDR3aa: CASSFYRSGETQYF
CDR3nt: TGTGCCAGCAGCTTCTACCGGTCGGGAGAGACCCAGTACTTC

j_gene: TRBJ2-3
abundance: NA
d_gene: NA
v_gene: TRBV11-3
CDR3aa: CASTTGDTQYF
CDR3nt: TGTGCCAGCACCACAGGGGATACGCAGTATTTT

j_gene: TRBJ2-2
abundance: NA
d_gene: TRBD1
v_gene: TRBV19
CDR3aa: CASSQAGGTGELFF
CDR3nt: TGTGCCAGTAGTCAGGCAGGGGGCACCGGGGAGCTGTTTTTT

j_gene: TRBJ2-3
abundance: NA
d_gene: TRBD1
v_gene: TRBV27
CDR3aa: CASSLRDRAGDTQYF
CDR3nt: TGTGCCAGCAGTTTAAGGGACAGGGCTGGAGATACGCAGTATTTT

j_gene: TRBJ1-1
abundance: NA
d_gene: TRBD1
v_gene: TRBV11-2
CDR3aa: CASSSGTGGTEAFF
CDR3nt: TGTGCCAGCAGCTCCGGGACAGGGGGCACTGAAGCTTTCTTT

j_gene: TRBJ1-1
abundance: NA
d_gene: TRBD1
v_gene: TRBV19
CDR3aa: CASSTPGQKNTEAFF
CDR3nt: TGTGCCAGTAGTACGCCGGGACAGAAGAACACTGAAGCTTTCTTT

j_gene: TRBJ2-5
abundance: NA
d_gene: NA
v_gene: TRBV15
CDR3aa: CATSSPETLGREQYF
CDR3nt: TGTGCCACCAGCAGTCCTGAAACCCTTGGGAGAGAGCAGTACTTC

j_gene: TRBJ1-5
abundance: NA
d_gene: TRBD1
v_gene: TRBV4-1
CDR3aa: CASSPRGTGNQPQHF
CDR3nt: TGCGCCAGCAGCCCTAGGGGGACAGGGAATCAGCCCCAGCATTTT

j_gene: TRBJ2-1
abundance: once
d_gene: TRBD2
v_gene: TRBV5-1
CDR3aa: CASSLTGLAEYNEQFF
CDR3nt: TGCGCCAGCAGCTTGACCGGACTAGCGGAGTACAATGAGCAGTTCTTC

j_gene: TRBJ2-3
abundance: once
d_gene: TRBD1
v_gene: TRBV9
CDR3aa: CASSGETPGTGGSADTQYF
CDR3nt: TGTGCCAGCAGCGGCGAAACCCCCGGGACAGGGGGAAGCGCAGATACGCAGTATTTT

j_gene: TRBJ2-7
abundance: NA
d_gene: TRBD2
v_gene: TRBV10-3
CDR3aa: CAIGGGLAGFYEQYF
CDR3nt: TGTGCCATCGGGGGGGGGCTAGCGGGCTTCTACGAGCAGTACTTC